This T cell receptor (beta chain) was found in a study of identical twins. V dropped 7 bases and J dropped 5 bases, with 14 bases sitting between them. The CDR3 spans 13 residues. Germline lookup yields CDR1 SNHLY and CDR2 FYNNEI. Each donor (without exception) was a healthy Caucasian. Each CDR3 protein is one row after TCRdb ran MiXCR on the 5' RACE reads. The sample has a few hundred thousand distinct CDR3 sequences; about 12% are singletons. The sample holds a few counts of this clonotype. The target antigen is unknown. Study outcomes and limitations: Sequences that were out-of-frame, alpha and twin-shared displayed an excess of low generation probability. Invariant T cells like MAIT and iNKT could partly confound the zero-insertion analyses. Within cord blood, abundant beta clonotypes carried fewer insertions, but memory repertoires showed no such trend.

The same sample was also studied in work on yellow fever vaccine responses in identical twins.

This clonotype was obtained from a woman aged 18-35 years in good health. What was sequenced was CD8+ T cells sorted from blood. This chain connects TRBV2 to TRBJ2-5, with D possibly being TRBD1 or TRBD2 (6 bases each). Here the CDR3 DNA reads TGTGCCAGCATCCCGGGGGCTGGGGAGACCCAGTACTTC. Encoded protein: CASIPGAGETQYF.